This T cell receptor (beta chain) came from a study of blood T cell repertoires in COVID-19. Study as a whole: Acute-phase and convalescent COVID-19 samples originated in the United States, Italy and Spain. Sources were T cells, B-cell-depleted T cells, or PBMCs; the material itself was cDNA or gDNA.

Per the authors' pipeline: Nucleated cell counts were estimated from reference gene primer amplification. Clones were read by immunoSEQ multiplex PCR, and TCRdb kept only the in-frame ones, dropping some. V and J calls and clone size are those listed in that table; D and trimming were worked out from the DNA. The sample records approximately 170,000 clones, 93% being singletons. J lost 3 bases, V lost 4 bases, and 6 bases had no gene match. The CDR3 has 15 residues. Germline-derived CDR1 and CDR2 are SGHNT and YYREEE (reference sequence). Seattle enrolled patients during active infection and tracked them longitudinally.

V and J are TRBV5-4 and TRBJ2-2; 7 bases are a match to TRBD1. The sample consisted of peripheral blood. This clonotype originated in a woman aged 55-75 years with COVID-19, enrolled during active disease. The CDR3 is CASSEVTGYTGELFF. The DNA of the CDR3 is TGTGCCAGCAGCGAGGTGACAGGGTACACCGGGGAGCTGTTTTTT.